Below, 14 T cell receptor beta chains from the same sample are listed, as sequenced in a study of blood T cell repertoires in COVID-19. Profiling relied on immunoSEQ multiplex PCR, and the TCRdb table lists in-frame clones only, not all of them. The sample contains 200,000 to 250,000 clones, 80% to 90% of which appear only once. The sequenced sample was PBMCs or T cells enriched from blood (not recorded which). The receptors were gathered from a woman between 25 and 40 years old who had been exposed to COVID-19.

The chain recombines TRBV27 with TRBJ2-5; TRBD2 might be the D (7 bases). The CDR3 extends over 17 amino acids. Germline loops: CDR1 MNHEY, CDR2 SMNVEV (reference sequence). V was shortened by 2 bases and J by 6 bases, with 22 bases between the two germline ends. CDR3 residues: CASSLGGSGGGGKTQYF. In DNA, the CDR3 is TGTGCCAGCAGTTTAGGTGGGTCGGGGGGCGGCGGAAAGACCCAGTACTTC.

This clone showed up just once. V gene TRBV19 combines with J gene TRBJ1-3, with D possibly matching TRBD1 (6 bases). Trimming removed 6 bases at V and 2 bases at J, with 11 bases between. This CDR3 comprises 14 residues. The germline V gene has CDR1 LNHDA and CDR2 SQIVND (reference sequence). CDR3 bases: TGTGCCAGTAGACTCAGGGGAACTGGAAACACCATATATTTT. Amino acid sequence: CASRLRGTGNTIYF.

This clone was observed a handful of times. This chain joins TRBV4-1 and TRBJ2-7; possible D gene TRBD2, 5 bases. The CDR3 spans 15 residues. V lost 3 bases and J lost 1, with 13 bases in between. Germline CDR1 and CDR2: MGHRA and YSYEKL. DNA of the CDR3: TGCGCCAGCAGCCAGTTAGCAGCGGTATCCTACGAGCAGTACTTC. Translation gives CASSQLAAVSYEQYF.

V and J are TRBV5-1 and TRBJ2-7, with 7 bases aligning to TRBD1. Germline V gene lookup returns CDR1 SGHRS and CDR2 YFSETQ. Unmatched junction bases numbered 8, after V lost 2 bases and J lost 3 bases. The CDR3 covers 15 residues. The CDR3 sequence: CASSLTGQAVYEQYF. The CDR3 DNA follows: TGCGCCAGCAGCTTAACCGGACAGGCGGTCTACGAGCAGTACTTC.

The chain has TRBV5-6 and TRBJ2-3, with D possibly being TRBD2 (6 bases). The CDR3 runs 13 residues. The V end was cut by 0 bases, the J end by 7 bases, with 9 bases between. Germline CDR1 is SGHDT and CDR2 is YYEEEE. The CDR3 reads CASSLAGVNTQYF. CDR3 sequence (DNA): TGTGCCAGCAGCTTGGCGGGGGTCAATACGCAGTATTTT.

This chain joins TRBV6-5 and TRBJ2-7, with D maybe TRBD2 (6 bases). Trimming took 7 bases from V and 3 from J, leaving 19 bases between them. CDR3 length: 15 residues. The germline V gene has CDR1 MNHEY and CDR2 SVGAGI. DNA for the CDR3: TGTGCCAGCACCCCGGACCCGGGACTCCACTACGAGCAGTACTTC. Protein sequence: CASTPDPGLHYEQYF.

The genes are TRBV3-1 (or the pseudogene TRBV3-2) and TRBJ1-1, with D possibly matching TRBD1 (5 bases). Germline-derived CDR1 and CDR2 are LGHDT and YNNKEL (reference sequence). Trimming removed 4 bases from V and 7 bases from J, with 13 bases in between. The CDR3 is 13 amino acids. The chain's CDR3 is CASSPLEGFEAFF. CDR3 in DNA: TGTGCCAGCAGCCCACTGGAGGGGTTTGAAGCTTTCTTT.

V is TRBV28 and J is TRBJ2-7; 14 bases line up with TRBD2. This CDR3 comprises 18 residues. V trimming: 8 bases; J trimming: 3 bases; junction bases outside the gene matches: 15. The germline V gene encodes CDR1 MDHEN and CDR2 SYDVKM. The CDR3 here is CASLPGGLAGVEYYEQYF. In DNA form, the CDR3 reads TGTGCCAGCTTACCCGGGGGACTAGCGGGAGTCGAATACTACGAGCAGTACTTC.

V usage is TRBV29-1 and J usage is TRBJ2-5; 10 bases fit TRBD2. The germline V gene encodes CDR1 SQVTM and CDR2 ANQGSEA. V was pared by 3 bases and J by 0 bases, with 4 bases of the junction left unmatched. The CDR3 runs to 15 residues. The CDR3, as DNA: TGCAGCGTTGAGGACGGGACTAGCGACCAAGAGACCCAGTACTTC. It yields the protein CSVEDGTSDQETQYF.

In nucleotides, the CDR3 is TGCAGCGTTAGGGTAGGGGAAAATCAGCCCCAGCATTTT. Translated: CSVRVGENQPQHF. This chain uses TRBV29-1 with TRBJ1-5; tentatively, D is TRBD1 (5 bases). The CDR3 spans 13 residues. Germline V gene data show CDR1 as SQVTM and CDR2 as ANQGSEA. V lost 5 bases to trimming and J lost 4 bases, with 12 bases between them.

The rearrangement links TRBV5-6 to TRBJ2-7; no clear D. Germline CDR1 reads SGHDT; CDR2 reads YYEEEE. The CDR3 totals 15 residues. The V end was cut by 5 bases, the J end by 0 bases, with 15 bases between. For the CDR3, the DNA is TGTGCCAGCAGGCGTGGTCTCGCGGACTCCTACGAGCAGTACTTC. This gives the protein CASRRGLADSYEQYF.

The rearrangement links TRBV28 to TRBJ2-7; TRBD2 matches at 7 bases. The J segment lost 5 bases and the V segment lost 3 bases, leaving 1 base of the junction unmatched. This CDR3 is 12 amino acids long. CDR1 is MDHEN, CDR2 SYDVKM, per germline. This CDR3 is CASSFGGNEQYF. CDR3 nucleotide sequence: TGTGCCAGCAGTTTCGGGGGGAACGAGCAGTACTTC.

This chain connects TRBV5-6 to TRBJ1-1, with D tentatively TRBD1 (5 bases). Germline CDR1 and CDR2: SGHDT and YYEEEE. The CDR3 is made up of 15 amino acids. Trimming pared 3 bases from V and 5 bases from J, leaving 17 bases between. The CDR3 DNA follows: TGTGCCAGCAGCTCCCCACAGGTCCGGGGGACTGAAGCTTTCTTT. Its protein is CASSSPQVRGTEAFF.

V is TRBV11-2 and J is TRBJ2-4, with D possibly TRBD2 on 5 matching bases. The CDR3 has 16 amino acids. CDR1 SGHAT and CDR2 FQNNGV come from the germline V gene. Trimming shortened V by 2 bases and J by 0 bases, and 11 bases separated the two germline ends. The CDR3 loop reads CASSLSGELAKNIQYF. The CDR3 coding sequence is TGTGCCAGCAGCTTAAGCGGTGAGCTAGCCAAAAACATTCAGTACTTC.